This TCR beta chain was captured in a study of regulatory T cells in long-lasting Graves disease. Time point of the sample: newly diagnosed GD, antithyroid drugs for less than 3 months. Scientists built the TCR library using RNA that was extracted from PBMCs. CDR1 and CDR2 (germline): SQVTM, ANQGSEA. The V gene lost 4 bases and the J gene lost 2 bases, with 13 bases spanning the gap. The length of the CDR3 is 14 residues. In this sample, this clonotype turned up a few times. TCR beta libraries were built with iRepertoire HTBI primers and Arm-PCR of CDR3 regions. Using its own MiXCR run on the multiplex PCR reads, TCRdb lists one record per CDR3 protein. The sample gives about 530,000 distinct CDR3 sequences, 15% to 20% of which show up once; around 25% is in the top ten. This sample also belongs to another study, concerning T cells in Graves' hyperthyroidism and ophthalmopathy.

This chain uses TRBV29-1 with TRBJ2-3; D unresolved. The sequence was obtained from a woman aged 35-60 years with Graves disease. The sequenced sample was peripheral blood mononuclear cells (PBMCs), obtained at new diagnosis, from a patient treated with antithyroid drugs. Written as DNA, the CDR3 is TGCAGCGTTGGAGAGCGAACAGTCACAGATACGCAGTATTTT. Translation gives CSVGERTVTDTQYF.